The entry below describes one T cell receptor beta chain. Its antigen is currently unknown. For each donor, at least one pre-ART and at least two post-ART PBMC samples were available. This sample stems from a study of long-term antiretroviral therapy in people with HIV. Study-wide points: An increase in diversity followed ART, yet levels stayed below transplant donor controls.

Survey level was the resolution at which the v3.0 immunoSEQ assay ran. Produced via immunoSEQ multiplex PCR; TCRdb's table is partial and in-frame only. This table holds 35,000 to 55,000 clones, around 96% found once. CDR1 and CDR2 (germline): SGHTA, FQGTGA. V was shortened by 6 bases and J by 0 bases, with 2 bases between the two germline ends. This CDR3 region has 12 residues. The input for sequencing was unsorted PBMCs, taken 3.7 years after starting antiretroviral therapy. This sequence was found in a woman aged 45-65 years with HIV. This rearrangement joins TRBV7-3 to TRBJ2-2; unclear D gene. CDR3 region: CASRPNTGELFF. The DNA for the CDR3 is TGTGCCAGCAGGCCGAACACCGGGGAGCTGTTTTTT. The entire variable domain, with the rest obtained from reference TRBV7-3 and TRBJ2-2, is as follows: GAGVSQTPSNKVTEKGKYVELRCDPISGHTALYWYRQSLGQGPEFLIYFQGTGAADDSGLPNDRFFAVRPEGSVSTLKIQRTERGDSAVYLCASRPNTGELFFGEGSRLTVL.